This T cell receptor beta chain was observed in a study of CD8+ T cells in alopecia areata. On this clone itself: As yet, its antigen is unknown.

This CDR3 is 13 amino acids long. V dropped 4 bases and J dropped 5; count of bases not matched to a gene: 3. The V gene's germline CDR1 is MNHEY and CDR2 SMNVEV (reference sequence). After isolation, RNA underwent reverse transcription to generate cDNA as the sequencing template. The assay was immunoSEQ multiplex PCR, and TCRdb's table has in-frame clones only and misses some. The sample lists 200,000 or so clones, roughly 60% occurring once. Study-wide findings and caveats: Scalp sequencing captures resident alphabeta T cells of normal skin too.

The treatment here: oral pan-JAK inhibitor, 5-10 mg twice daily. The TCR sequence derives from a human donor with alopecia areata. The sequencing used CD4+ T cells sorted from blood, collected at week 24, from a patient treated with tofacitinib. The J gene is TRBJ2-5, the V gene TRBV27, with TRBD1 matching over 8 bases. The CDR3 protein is CASSWTGKETQYF. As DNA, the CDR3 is TGTGCCAGCAGTTGGACAGGGAAGGAGACCCAGTACTTC.